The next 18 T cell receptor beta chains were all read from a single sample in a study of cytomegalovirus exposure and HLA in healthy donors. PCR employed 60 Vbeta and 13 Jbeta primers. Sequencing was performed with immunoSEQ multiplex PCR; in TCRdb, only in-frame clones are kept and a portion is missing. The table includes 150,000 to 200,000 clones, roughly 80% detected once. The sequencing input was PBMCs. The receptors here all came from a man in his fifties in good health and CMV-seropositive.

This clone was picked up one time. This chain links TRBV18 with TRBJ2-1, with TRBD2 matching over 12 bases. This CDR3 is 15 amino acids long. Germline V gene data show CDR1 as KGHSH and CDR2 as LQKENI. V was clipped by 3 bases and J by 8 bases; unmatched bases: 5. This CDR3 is CASSPRLAGEDEQFF. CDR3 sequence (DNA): TGTGCCAGCTCACCTCGACTAGCGGGGGAGGATGAGCAGTTCTTC.

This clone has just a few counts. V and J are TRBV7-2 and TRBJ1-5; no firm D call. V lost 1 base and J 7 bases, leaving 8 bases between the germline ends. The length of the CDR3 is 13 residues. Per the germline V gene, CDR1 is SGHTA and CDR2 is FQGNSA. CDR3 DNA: TGTGCCAGCAGCTTAGGGTGGGAGCAGCCCCAGCATTTT. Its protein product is CASSLGWEQPQHF.

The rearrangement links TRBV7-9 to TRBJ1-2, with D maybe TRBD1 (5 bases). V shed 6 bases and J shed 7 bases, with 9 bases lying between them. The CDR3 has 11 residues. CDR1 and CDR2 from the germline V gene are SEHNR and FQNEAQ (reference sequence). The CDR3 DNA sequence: TGTGCCAGCAGGCGGGACCTTGGCTACACCTTC. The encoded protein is CASRRDLGYTF. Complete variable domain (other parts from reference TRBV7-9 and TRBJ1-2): DTGVSQNPRHKITKRGQNVTFRCDPISEHNRLYWYRQTLGQGPEFLTYFQNEAQLEKSRLLSDRFSAERPKGSFSTLEIQRTEQGDSAMYLCASRRDLGYTFGSGTRLTVV.

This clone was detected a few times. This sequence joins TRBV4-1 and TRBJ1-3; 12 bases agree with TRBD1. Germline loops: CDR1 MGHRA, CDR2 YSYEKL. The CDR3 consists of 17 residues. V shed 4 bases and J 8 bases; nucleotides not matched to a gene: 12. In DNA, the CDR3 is TGCGCCAGCAGCCCCTCCGGGACAGGGGGCGCGCTGGACACCATATATTTT. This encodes CASSPSGTGGALDTIYF.

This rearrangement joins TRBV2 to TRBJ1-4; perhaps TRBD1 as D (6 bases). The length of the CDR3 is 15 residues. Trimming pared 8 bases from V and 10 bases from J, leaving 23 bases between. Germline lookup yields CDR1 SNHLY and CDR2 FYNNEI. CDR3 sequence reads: CASRGAGTGLGKLFF. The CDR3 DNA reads TGTGCCAGCCGGGGGGCGGGAACGGGTCTAGGAAAACTGTTTTTT. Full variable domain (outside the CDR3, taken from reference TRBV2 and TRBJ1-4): EPEVTQTPSHQVTQMGQEVILRCVPISNHLYFYWYRQILGQKVEFLVSFYNNEISEKSEIFDDQFSVERPDGSNFTLKIRSTKLEDSAMYFCASRGAGTGLGKLFFGSGTQLSVL.

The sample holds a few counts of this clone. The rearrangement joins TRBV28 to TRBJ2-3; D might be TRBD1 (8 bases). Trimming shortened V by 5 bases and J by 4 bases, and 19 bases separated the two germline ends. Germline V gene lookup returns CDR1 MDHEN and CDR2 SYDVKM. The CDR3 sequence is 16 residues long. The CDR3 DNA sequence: TGTGCCAGCAGTACACCACAGGGGGGGGGTGCAGATACGCAGTATTTT. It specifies CASSTPQGGGADTQYF.

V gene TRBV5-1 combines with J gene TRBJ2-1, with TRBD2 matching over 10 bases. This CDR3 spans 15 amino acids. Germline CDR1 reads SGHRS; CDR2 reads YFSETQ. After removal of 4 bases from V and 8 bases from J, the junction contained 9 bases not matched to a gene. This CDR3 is CASSPSGRGRDEQFF. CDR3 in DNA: TGCGCCAGCAGCCCGAGCGGGAGGGGTCGGGATGAGCAGTTCTTC.

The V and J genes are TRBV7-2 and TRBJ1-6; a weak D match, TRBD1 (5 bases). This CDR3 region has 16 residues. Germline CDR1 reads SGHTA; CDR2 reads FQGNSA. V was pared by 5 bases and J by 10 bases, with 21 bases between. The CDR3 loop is CASSPFGHRSRSPLHF. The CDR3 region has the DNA TGTGCCAGCAGCCCCTTCGGACATAGGTCGAGATCACCCCTCCACTTT.

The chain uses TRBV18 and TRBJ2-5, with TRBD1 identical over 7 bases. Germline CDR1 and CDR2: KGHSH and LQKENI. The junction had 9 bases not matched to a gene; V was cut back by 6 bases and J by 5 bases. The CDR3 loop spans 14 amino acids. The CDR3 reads CASSRTGEWETQYF. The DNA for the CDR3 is TGTGCCAGCTCGCGCACAGGGGAGTGGGAGACCCAGTACTTC. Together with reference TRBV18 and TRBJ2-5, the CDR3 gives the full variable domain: NAGVMQNPRHLVRRRGQEARLRCSPMKGHSHVYWYRQLPEEGLKFMVYLQKENIIDESGMPKERFSAEFPKEGPSILRIQQVVRGDSAAYFCASSRTGEWETQYFGPGTRLLVL.

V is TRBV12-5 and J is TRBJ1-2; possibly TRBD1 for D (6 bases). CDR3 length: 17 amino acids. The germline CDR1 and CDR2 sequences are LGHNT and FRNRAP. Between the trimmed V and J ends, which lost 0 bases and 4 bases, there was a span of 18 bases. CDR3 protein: CASGLVTGGADGYGYTF. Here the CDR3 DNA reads TGTGCTAGTGGTTTGGTGACTGGGGGGGCTGATGGCTATGGCTACACCTTC.

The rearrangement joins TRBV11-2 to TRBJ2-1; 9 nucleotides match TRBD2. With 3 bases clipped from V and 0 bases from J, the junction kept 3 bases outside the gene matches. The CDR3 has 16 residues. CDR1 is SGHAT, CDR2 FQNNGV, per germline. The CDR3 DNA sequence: TGTGCCAGCAGCTTGAGGCGGGAGGGCTCCTACAATGAGCAGTTCTTC. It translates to CASSLRREGSYNEQFF.

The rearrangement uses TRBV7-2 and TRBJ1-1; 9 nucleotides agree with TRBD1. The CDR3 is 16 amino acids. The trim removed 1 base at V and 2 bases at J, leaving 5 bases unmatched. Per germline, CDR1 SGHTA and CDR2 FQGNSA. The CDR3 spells CASSLGGTGLNTEAFF. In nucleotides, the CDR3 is TGTGCCAGCAGCTTAGGAGGGACAGGGCTTAACACTGAAGCTTTCTTT.

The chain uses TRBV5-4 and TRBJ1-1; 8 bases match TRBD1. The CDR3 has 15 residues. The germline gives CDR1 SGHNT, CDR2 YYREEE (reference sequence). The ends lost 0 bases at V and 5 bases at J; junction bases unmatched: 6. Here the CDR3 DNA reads TGTGCCAGCAGCTTGGATACAGGGGGTCGGACTGAAGCTTTCTTT. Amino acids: CASSLDTGGRTEAFF.

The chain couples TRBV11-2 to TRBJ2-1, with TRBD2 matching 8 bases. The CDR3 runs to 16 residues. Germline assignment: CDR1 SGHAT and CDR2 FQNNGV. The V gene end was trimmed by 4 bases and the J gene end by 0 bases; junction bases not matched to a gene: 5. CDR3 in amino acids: CASSSREAHSYNEQFF. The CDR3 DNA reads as TGTGCCAGCAGCTCGCGGGAGGCCCACTCCTACAATGAGCAGTTCTTC.

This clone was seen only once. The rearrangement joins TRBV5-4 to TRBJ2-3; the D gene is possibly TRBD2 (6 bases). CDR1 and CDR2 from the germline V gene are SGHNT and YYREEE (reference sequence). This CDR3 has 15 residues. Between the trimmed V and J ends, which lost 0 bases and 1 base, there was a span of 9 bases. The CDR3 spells CASSLDASGTDTQYF. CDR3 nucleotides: TGTGCCAGCAGCTTGGATGCTAGCGGCACAGATACGCAGTATTTT.

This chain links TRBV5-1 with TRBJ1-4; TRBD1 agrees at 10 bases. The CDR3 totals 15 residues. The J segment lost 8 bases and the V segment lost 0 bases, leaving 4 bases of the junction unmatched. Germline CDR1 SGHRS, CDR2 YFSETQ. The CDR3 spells CASSLAGTGAEKLFF. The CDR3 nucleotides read TGCGCCAGCAGCTTGGCCGGGACAGGGGCGGAAAAACTGTTTTTT.

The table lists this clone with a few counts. The CDR3 protein is CASKMRGSETQYF. As DNA, the CDR3 is TGTGCCAGTAAAATGCGGGGGTCGGAGACCCAGTACTTC. The V call is TRBV19, the J call TRBJ2-5; 7 nucleotides align to TRBD2. The germline gives CDR1 LNHDA, CDR2 SQIVND (reference sequence). The CDR3 totals 13 residues. The V gene end was trimmed by 7 bases and the J gene end by 5 bases; junction bases not matched to a gene: 7.

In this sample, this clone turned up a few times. Here the CDR3 reads CASSLRSTEAFF. As DNA, the CDR3 is TGTGCCAGCAGCTTGAGGAGCACTGAAGCTTTCTTT. The chain couples TRBV5-4 to TRBJ1-1; D uncertain. V gave up 1 base and J gave up 4 bases, with 5 bases separating them. The CDR3 is 12 amino acids. The V gene's germline CDR1 is SGHNT and CDR2 YYREEE (reference sequence). Together with reference TRBV5-4 and TRBJ1-1, the CDR3 gives the full variable domain: ETGVTQSPTHLIKTRGQQVTLRCSSQSGHNTVSWYQQALGQGPQFIFQYYREEENGRGNFPPRFSGLQFPNYSSELNVNALELDDSALYLCASSLRSTEAFFGQGTRLTVV.